This T cell receptor (beta chain) stems from a study of CD8+ T cells in alopecia areata. Extraction of RNA preceded its reverse transcription into cDNA, which served as the sequencing template. Repertoires were generated with immunoSEQ multiplex PCR, while TCRdb's copy carries only in-frame clones and drops some. The sample lists over 200,000 clones, 57% occurring once. Germline values: CDR1 SGHTA, CDR2 FQGNSA. The CDR3 contains 13 residues. V was clipped by 1 base and J by 3 bases, with 6 bases between them. This clonotype was sampled from a human donor with alopecia areata. This chain connects TRBV7-2 to TRBJ1-1; D unclear. Sequencing was performed on CD4+ T cells sorted from blood, taken at week 0. Here the CDR3 reads CASSLGSHTEAFF. For the CDR3, the DNA is TGTGCCAGCAGCTTAGGCAGTCACACTGAAGCTTTCTTT.